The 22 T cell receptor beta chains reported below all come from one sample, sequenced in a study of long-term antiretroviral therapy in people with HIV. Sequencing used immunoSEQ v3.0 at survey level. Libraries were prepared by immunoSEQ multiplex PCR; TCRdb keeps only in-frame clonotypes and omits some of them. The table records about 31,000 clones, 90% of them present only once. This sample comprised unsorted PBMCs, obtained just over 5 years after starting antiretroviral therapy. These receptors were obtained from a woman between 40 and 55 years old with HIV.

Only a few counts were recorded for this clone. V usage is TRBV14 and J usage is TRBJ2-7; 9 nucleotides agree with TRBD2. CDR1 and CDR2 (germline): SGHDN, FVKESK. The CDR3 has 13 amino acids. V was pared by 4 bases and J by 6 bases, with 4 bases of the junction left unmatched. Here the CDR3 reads CASSLAGASEQYF. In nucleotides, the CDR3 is TGTGCCAGCAGCCTAGCGGGGGCTAGCGAGCAGTACTTC.

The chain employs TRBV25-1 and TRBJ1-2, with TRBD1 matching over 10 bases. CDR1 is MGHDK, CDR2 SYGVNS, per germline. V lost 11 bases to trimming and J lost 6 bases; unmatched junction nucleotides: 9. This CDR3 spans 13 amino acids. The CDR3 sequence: CAATTGGADGYTF. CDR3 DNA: TGTGCCGCAACGACAGGGGGCGCGGATGGCTACACCTTC.

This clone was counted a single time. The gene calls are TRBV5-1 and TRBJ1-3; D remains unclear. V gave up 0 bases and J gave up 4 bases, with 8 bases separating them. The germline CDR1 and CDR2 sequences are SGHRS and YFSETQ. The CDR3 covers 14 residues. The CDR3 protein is CASSLAGYGNTIYF. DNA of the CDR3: TGCGCCAGCAGCTTGGCGGGGTACGGAAACACCATATATTTT.

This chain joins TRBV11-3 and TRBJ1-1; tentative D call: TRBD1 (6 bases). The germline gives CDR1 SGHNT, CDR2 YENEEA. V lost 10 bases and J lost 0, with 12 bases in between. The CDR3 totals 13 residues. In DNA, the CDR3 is TGTGCCAACCGGGGGCTCATGAACACTGAAGCTTTCTTT. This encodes CANRGLMNTEAFF.

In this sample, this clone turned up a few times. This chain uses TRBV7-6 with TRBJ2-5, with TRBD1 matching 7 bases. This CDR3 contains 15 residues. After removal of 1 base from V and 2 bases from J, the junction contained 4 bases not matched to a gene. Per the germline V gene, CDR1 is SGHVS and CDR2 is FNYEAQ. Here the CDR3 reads CASSLDQGVQETQYF. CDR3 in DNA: TGTGCCAGCAGCTTAGATCAGGGGGTACAAGAGACCCAGTACTTC.

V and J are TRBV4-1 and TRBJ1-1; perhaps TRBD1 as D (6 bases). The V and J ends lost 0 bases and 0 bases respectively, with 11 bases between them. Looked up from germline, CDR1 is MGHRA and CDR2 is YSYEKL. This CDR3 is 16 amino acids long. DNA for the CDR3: TGCGCCAGCAGCCAAGATTTCGGGACAATGAACACTGAAGCTTTCTTT. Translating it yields CASSQDFGTMNTEAFF.

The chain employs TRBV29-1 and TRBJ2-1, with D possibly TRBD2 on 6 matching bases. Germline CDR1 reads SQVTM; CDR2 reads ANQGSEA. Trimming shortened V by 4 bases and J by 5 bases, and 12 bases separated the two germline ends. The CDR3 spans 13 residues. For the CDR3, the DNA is TGCAGCGTTGTTCCCGGGACTGACAATGAGCAGTTCTTC. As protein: CSVVPGTDNEQFF.

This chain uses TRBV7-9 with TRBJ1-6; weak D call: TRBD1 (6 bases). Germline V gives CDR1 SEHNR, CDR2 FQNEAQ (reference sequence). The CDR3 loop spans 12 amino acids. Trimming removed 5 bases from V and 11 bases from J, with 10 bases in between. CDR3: CASSLGGAPLHF. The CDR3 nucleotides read TGTGCCAGCAGCCTAGGGGGTGCACCCCTCCACTTT.

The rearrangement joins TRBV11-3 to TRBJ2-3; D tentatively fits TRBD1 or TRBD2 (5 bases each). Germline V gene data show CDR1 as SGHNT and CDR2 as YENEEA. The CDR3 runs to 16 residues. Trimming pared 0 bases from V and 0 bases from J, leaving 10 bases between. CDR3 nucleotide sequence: TGTGCCAGCAGCTTAGATGGGGGAGTAAGCACAGATACGCAGTATTTT. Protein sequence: CASSLDGGVSTDTQYF.

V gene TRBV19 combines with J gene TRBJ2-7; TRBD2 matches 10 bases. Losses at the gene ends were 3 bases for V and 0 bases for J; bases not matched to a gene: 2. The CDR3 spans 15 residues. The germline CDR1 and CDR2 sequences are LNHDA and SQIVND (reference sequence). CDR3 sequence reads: CASSISSGSSYEQYF. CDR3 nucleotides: TGTGCCAGTAGTATTTCTAGCGGGAGCTCCTACGAGCAGTACTTC.

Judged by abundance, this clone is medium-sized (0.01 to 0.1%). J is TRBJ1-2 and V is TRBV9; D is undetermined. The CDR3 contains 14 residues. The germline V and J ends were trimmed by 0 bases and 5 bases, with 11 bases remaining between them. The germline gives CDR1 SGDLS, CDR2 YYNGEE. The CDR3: CASSVETDGYGYTF. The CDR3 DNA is TGTGCCAGCAGCGTAGAGACGGACGGGTATGGCTACACCTTC. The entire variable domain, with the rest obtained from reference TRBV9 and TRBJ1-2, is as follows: DSGVTQTPKHLITATGQRVTLRCSPRSGDLSVYWYQQSLDQGLQFLIQYYNGEERAKGNILERFSAQQFPDLHSELNLSSLELGDSALYFCASSVETDGYGYTFGSGTRLTVV.

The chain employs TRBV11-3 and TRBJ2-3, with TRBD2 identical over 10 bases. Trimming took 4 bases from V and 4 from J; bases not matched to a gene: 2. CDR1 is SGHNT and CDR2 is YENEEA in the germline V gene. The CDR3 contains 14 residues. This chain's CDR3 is CASSWTSGPDTQYF. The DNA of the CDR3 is TGTGCCAGCAGCTGGACTAGCGGTCCAGATACGCAGTATTTT.

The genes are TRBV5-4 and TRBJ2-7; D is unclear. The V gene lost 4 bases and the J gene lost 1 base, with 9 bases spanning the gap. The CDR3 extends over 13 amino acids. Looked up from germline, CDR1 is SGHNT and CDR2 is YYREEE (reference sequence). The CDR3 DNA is TGTGCCAGCAGCGTGCCCGGGTCCTACGAGCAGTACTTC. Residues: CASSVPGSYEQYF.

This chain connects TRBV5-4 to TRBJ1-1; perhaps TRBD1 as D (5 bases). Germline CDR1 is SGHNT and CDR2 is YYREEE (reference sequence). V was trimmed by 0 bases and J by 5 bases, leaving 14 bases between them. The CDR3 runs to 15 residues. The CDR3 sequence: CASSLVQGEGTEAFF. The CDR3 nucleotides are TGTGCCAGCAGCTTGGTACAAGGGGAGGGAACTGAAGCTTTCTTT.

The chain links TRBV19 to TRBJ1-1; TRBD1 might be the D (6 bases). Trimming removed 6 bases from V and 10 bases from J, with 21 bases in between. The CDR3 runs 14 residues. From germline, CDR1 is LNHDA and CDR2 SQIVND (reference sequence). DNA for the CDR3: TGTGCCAGTAGAAGCGGGACACTCGGCCCGGGAGCTTTCTTT. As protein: CASRSGTLGPGAFF.

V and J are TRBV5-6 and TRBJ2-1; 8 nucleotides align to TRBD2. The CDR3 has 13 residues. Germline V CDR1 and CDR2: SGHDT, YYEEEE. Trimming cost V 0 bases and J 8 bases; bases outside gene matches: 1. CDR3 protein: CASSLAAGDEQFF. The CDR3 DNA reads TGTGCCAGCAGCTTGGCAGCGGGGGATGAGCAGTTCTTC.

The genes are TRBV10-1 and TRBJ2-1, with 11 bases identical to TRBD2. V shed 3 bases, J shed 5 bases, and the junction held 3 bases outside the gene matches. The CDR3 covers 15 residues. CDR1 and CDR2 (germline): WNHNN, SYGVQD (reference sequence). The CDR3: CASSDGTSGDNEQFF. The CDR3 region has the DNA TGCGCCAGCAGTGACGGGACTAGCGGCGACAATGAGCAGTTCTTC.

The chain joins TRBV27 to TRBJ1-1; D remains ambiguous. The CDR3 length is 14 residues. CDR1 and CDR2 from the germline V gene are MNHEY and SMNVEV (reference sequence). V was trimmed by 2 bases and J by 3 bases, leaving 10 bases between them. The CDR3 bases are TGTGCCAGCAGTTTACGAGGGTCTCACACTGAAGCTTTCTTT. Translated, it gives CASSLRGSHTEAFF.

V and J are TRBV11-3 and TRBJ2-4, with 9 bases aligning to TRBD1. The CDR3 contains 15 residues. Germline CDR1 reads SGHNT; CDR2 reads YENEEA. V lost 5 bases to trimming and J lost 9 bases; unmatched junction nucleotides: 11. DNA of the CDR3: TGTGCCAGCAGCCGAACCCTGGGACAGGGTACCATTCAGTACTTC. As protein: CASSRTLGQGTIQYF.

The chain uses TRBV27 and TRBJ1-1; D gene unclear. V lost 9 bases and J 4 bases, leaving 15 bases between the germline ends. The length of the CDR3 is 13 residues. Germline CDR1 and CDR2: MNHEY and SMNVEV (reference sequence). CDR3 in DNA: TGTGCCAGTAAACTTCTTAGTTTCACTGAAGCTTTCTTT. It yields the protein CASKLLSFTEAFF.

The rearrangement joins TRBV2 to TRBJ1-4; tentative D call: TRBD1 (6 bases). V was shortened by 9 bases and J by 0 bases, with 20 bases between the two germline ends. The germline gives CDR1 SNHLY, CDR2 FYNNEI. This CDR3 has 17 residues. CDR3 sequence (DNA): TGTGCCAGAAGTCCGGACAGAGACCTTGCAACTAATGAAAAACTGTTTTTT. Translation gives CARSPDRDLATNEKLFF.

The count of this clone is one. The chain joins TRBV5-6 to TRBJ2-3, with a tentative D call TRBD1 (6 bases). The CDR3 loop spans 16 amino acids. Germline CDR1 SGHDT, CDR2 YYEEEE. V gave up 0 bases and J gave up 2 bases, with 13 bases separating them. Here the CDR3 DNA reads TGTGCCAGCAGCTTGGTGAGGACAGTTTTCACAGATACGCAGTATTTT. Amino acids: CASSLVRTVFTDTQYF.